Listed below are T cell receptor beta chains from one sample, sequenced in a study of cytomegalovirus exposure and HLA in healthy donors. TCRdb's copy holds only in-frame clones and misses some; the assay was immunoSEQ multiplex PCR. The sample includes about 200,000 clones, approximately 86% seen only once; the top ten take more than 0.25%. Sequenced input: PBMCs. All receptors come from a woman aged 30 to 39 in good health and CMV-seronegative. CDR3s include the opening cysteine and the closing phenylalanine or tryptophan. Fields, in order: clone size, J gene, D gene, V gene, CDR3 DNA, CDR3 protein. D genes are given only for firm matches. Size is omitted from some rows. Given values are once, few, many or a class for expanded clones.

-	TRBJ2-2	TRBD1	TRBV7-8	TGTGCCAGCAGCTTGACAGGGCCCCCCTTGGGCACCGGGGAGCTGTTTTTT	CASSLTGPPLGTGELFF
once	TRBJ2-2	-	TRBV27	TGTGCCAGCAGAAGGAACAGTGCGAACACCGGGGAGCTGTTTTTT	CASRRNSANTGELFF
-	TRBJ2-5	-	TRBV28	TGTGCCAGCAGTAGGGGGAGACGAGAGACCCAGTACTTC	CASSRGRRETQYF
-	TRBJ2-5	-	TRBV28	TGTGCCAGCAGCATTGGCGGGGACCAGGAGACCCAGTACTTC	CASSIGGDQETQYF
-	TRBJ1-1	-	TRBV19	TGTGCCAGTAGTATCGGGGTGATGAACACTGAAGCTTTCTTT	CASSIGVMNTEAFF
-	TRBJ1-5	TRBD1	TRBV27	TGTGCCAGCAGTCCCGACAGGGGCCGGCAGCCCCAGCATTTT	CASSPDRGRQPQHF
-	TRBJ2-1	-	TRBV14	TGTGCCAGCAGCCCCGGGAATGAGCAGTTCTTC	CASSPGNEQFF
-	TRBJ2-3	TRBD2	TRBV14	TGTGCCAGCAGCCCCCCGGTACTAGCGGTGCCCACAGATACGCAGTATTTT	CASSPPVLAVPTDTQYF
-	TRBJ2-1	TRBD1	TRBV11-1	TGTGCCAGCAGCCCAGGGGGTGACAATGAGCAGTTCTTC	CASSPGGDNEQFF
-	TRBJ2-7	TRBD2	TRBV28	TGTGCCAGCAAGACGCGGACTAGCGGGAGCTACGAGCAGTACTTC	CASKTRTSGSYEQYF
-	TRBJ2-7	TRBD1	TRBV6-1	TGTGCCAGCAGAGCAGGGACAGGGTCGCCCTACGAGCAGTACTTC	CASRAGTGSPYEQYF
once	TRBJ1-1	-	TRBV18	TGTGCCAGCTCACCTGGGGGGTACTCGGGAGCTTTCTTT	CASSPGGYSGAFF
-	TRBJ1-5	-	TRBV5-5	TGTGCCAGCAGCTTGGGGTCAGGGAATCAGCCCCAGCATTTT	CASSLGSGNQPQHF
once	TRBJ2-7	TRBD2	TRBV5-6	TGTGCCAGCACCCGGGGGGGAACCCCCTACGAGCAGTACTTC	CASTRGGTPYEQYF
-	TRBJ2-5	-	TRBV5-4	TGTGCCAGCAGCTTGGTTAGTAGCGGCCAAGAGACCCAGTACTTC	CASSLVSSGQETQYF
-	TRBJ2-7	-	TRBV5-4	TGTGCCAGCAGCTCCAGAGGGAGCTCCTACGAGCAGTACTTC	CASSSRGSSYEQYF
-	TRBJ2-3	-	TRBV5-4	TGTGCCAGCAGCTTGGCCATGGCAGGGACAGATACGCAGTATTTT	CASSLAMAGTDTQYF
few	TRBJ1-1	-	TRBV7-3	TGTGCCAGCAGCTTAACTGAGAGCACTGAAGCTTTCTTT	CASSLTESTEAFF
once	TRBJ2-7	TRBD2	TRBV28	TGTGCCAGCAGTCCCGACTGGCGGGAGGGCCGATACGAGCAGTACTTC	CASSPDWREGRYEQYF
-	TRBJ2-7	-	TRBV13	TGTGCCAGCAGCTTAGGCCCACAGGCCCCCTACGAGCAGTACTTC	CASSLGPQAPYEQYF
-	TRBJ2-7	-	TRBV7-9	TGTGCCAGCAGCTTAGGCCAGGGCCCACACTACGAGCAGTACTTC	CASSLGQGPHYEQYF
-	TRBJ2-7	TRBD1	TRBV18	TGTGCCAGCTCACCCAGAGAGGACAGGGGCTCCTACGAGCAGTACTTC	CASSPREDRGSYEQYF
-	TRBJ2-7	-	TRBV9	TGTGCCAGCAGCGTAGGAACGGGGTTCGAGCAGTACTTC	CASSVGTGFEQYF
-	TRBJ2-7	-	TRBV6-6	TGTGCCAGCAGTTACTCGCCCAGTCAAAACTACGAGCAGTACTTC	CASSYSPSQNYEQYF
-	TRBJ2-1	-	TRBV2	TGTGCCAGCAAGCCGGGTACCAAATCCTACAATGAGCAGTTCTTC	CASKPGTKSYNEQFF
-	TRBJ2-5	-	TRBV5-6	TGTGCCAGCAGCTCCAGGGGAGGGGAGACCCAGTACTTC	CASSSRGGETQYF
-	TRBJ1-2	-	TRBV2	TGTGCCAGCAGTCCCATCCGGGACACTAACTATGGCTACACCTTC	CASSPIRDTNYGYTF
once	TRBJ2-1	TRBD1	TRBV19	TGTGCCAGTAGTATTGCAGGACAGGGGGCCTATGAGCAGTTCTTC	CASSIAGQGAYEQFF
once	TRBJ2-7	-	TRBV10-3	TGTGCCATCAGTGAATCATCAGGGTGGAACGACGAGCAGTACTTC	CAISESSGWNDEQYF
-	TRBJ2-1	-	TRBV18	TGTGCCAGCTCACCACAGATTACCTCGAGGAATGAGCAGTTCTTC	CASSPQITSRNEQFF
-	TRBJ2-1	TRBD2	TRBV18	TGTGCCAGCTCACCCGGCGGCAGCGGGAGTTACAATGAGCAGTTCTTC	CASSPGGSGSYNEQFF
-	TRBJ2-1	TRBD2	TRBV7-7	TGTGCTAGCAGCCTACTAGCGGGGTCCTACAATGAGCAGTTCTTC	CASSLLAGSYNEQFF
-	TRBJ2-7	-	TRBV7-9	TGTGCCAGCAGTCCCGGAGGGTCCTACGAGCAGTACTTC	CASSPGGSYEQYF
-	TRBJ2-2	-	TRBV5-1	TGCGCCAGCAGCTTGGGGCAGGGCATCTGGGAGCTGTTTTTT	CASSLGQGIWELFF
-	TRBJ2-7	-	TRBV28	TGTGCCAGCAGTATGACAGTAAATTACGAGCAGTACTTC	CASSMTVNYEQYF
-	TRBJ2-7	-	TRBV6-5	TGTGCCAGCACCACCGGCGGCTCGGAGTACTTC	CASTTGGSEYF
-	TRBJ2-3	-	TRBV5-1	TGCGCCAGCAGTTCTGATACAGGGCTCGCAGATACGCAGTATTTT	CASSSDTGLADTQYF
-	TRBJ2-2	-	TRBV11-2	TGTGCCAGCAGCTTAACATTTCAGACGAGGGGGACCGGGGAGCTGTTTTTT	CASSLTFQTRGTGELFF
-	TRBJ2-3	-	TRBV4-2	TGTGCCAGCAGCCAAGATTCGGCAGCGAGTCTCACAGATACGCAGTATTTT	CASSQDSAASLTDTQYF
-	TRBJ2-7	-	TRBV28	TGTGCCAGCAGTACCGGCCGAGAGGACACCTTCTACGAGCAGTACTTC	CASSTGREDTFYEQYF
-	TRBJ1-1	TRBD1	TRBV5-1	TGCGCCAGCGCCGGGACAGGCTACCCGAACACTGAAGCTTTCTTT	CASAGTGYPNTEAFF
-	TRBJ2-3	-	TRBV13	TGTGCCAGCAGTCCCTTTGGCGATACGCAGTATTTT	CASSPFGDTQYF
-	TRBJ2-6	-	TRBV19	TGTGCCAGTAGTAGGGGGGCTGGGGCCAACGTCCTGACTTTC	CASSRGAGANVLTF
-	TRBJ2-7	TRBD2	TRBV6-1	TGTGCCAGCAGTGAAGTAGGGACTAGCGTCGAGCAGTACTTC	CASSEVGTSVEQYF